The TCR beta chain described here comes from a study of T cells in Graves' hyperthyroidism and ophthalmopathy. The wider study: Once the initial diagnosis was made, peripheral blood was obtained before any treatment. General study results and limits: Most expanded thyroid clonotypes above 0.001 also appeared in blood. Separation of ophthalmopathy from stable hyperthyroidism was achieved by a 13 V-J model. Ophthalmopathy, which appeared later, was predicted by the model a median approximately 6 months before onset.

RNA transcripts yielded amplified TCR beta CDR3 regions. A first-round RT-PCR of the TCR CDR3 used the HTBI primer set. TCRdb re-derived calls from the multiplex PCR reads in MiXCR, one entry per CDR3 protein. The table includes about 300,000 distinct CDR3 sequences, roughly a fifth detected once. In regard to this clonotype: Its antigen is unidentified.

Trimming stripped 2 bases from V and 2 bases from J, with 11 bases between. The V gene's germline CDR1 is SGHRS and CDR2 YFSETQ. This CDR3 comprises 15 residues. This chain uses TRBV5-1 with TRBJ2-1; D possibly corresponds to TRBD2 (6 bases). Material for sequencing was blood. This clonotype was obtained from a man aged 45-65 years with Graves' ophthalmopathy. This CDR3 reads CASSFTGGTYNEQFF. The CDR3 bases are TGCGCCAGCAGCTTTACTGGGGGGACCTACAATGAGCAGTTCTTC.